This TCR beta chain emerged from a study of cytomegalovirus exposure and HLA in healthy donors. The CDR3 length is 16 residues. The germline V and J ends were trimmed by 4 bases and 5 bases, with 18 bases remaining between them. Germline V gives CDR1 MGHRA, CDR2 YSYEKL. The PCR contained 60 Vbeta and 13 Jbeta primers. Clones were sequenced by immunoSEQ multiplex PCR, and TCRdb holds only the in-frame ones, with some missing. Counted here are about 100,000 clones, about 85% occurring once; the ten biggest clones make up about 3.8%. Donors consisted of healthy bone marrow donors. At collection, donors were nominally healthy, but unrecorded immune exposures were probable.

The receptor's source is a young man in good health and CMV-seronegative. Sequencing used PBMCs. This chain joins TRBV4-1 and TRBJ2-1, with D perhaps matching TRBD2 (6 bases). CDR3: CASSPGGTLIDNEQFF. CDR3 bases: TGCGCCAGCAGCCCTGGGGGGACCCTAATTGACAATGAGCAGTTCTTC.